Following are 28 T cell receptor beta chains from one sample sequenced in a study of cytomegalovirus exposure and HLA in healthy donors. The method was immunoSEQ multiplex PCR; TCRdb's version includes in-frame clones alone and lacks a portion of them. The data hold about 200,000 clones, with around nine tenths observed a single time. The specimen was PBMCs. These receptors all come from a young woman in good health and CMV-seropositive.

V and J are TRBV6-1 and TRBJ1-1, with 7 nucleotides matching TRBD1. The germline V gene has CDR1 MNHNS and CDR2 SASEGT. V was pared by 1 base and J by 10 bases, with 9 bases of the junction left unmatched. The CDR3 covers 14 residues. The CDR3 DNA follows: TGTGCCAGCAGTGAAGACCGGACAGGCGGCAGAGCTTTCTTT. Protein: CASSEDRTGGRAFF.

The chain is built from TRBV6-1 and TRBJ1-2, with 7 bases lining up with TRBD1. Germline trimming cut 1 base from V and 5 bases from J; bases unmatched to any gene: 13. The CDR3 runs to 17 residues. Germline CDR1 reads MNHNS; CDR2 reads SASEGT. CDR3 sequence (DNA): TGTGCCAGCAGTGAAGAAGTCGGAGGGACAGCGGGTTATGGCTACACCTTC. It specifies CASSEEVGGTAGYGYTF.

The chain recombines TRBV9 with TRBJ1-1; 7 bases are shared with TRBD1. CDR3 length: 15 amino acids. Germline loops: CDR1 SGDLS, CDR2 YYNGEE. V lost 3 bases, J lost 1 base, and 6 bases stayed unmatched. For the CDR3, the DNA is TGTGCCAGCAGCGCGCGACCAGGGGGGAACACTGAAGCTTTCTTT. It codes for CASSARPGGNTEAFF.

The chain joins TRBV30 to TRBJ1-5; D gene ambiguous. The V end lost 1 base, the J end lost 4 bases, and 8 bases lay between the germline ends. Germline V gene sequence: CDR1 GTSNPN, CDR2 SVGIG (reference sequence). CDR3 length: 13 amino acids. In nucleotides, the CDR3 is TGTGCCTGGAGTGAGCGTCCGAATCAGCCCCAGCATTTT. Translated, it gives CAWSERPNQPQHF.

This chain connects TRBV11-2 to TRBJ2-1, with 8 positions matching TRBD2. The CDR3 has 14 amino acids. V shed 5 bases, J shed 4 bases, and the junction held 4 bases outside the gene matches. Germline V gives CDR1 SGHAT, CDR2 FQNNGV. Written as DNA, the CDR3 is TGTGCCAGCAGCCTACCGGGAGGGTACAATGAGCAGTTCTTC. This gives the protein CASSLPGGYNEQFF. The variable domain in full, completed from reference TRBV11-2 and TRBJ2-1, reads EAGVAQSPRYKIIEKRQSVAFWCNPISGHATLYWYQQILGQGPKLLIQFQNNGVVDDSQLPKDRFSAERLKGVDSTLKIQPAKLEDSAVYLCASSLPGGYNEQFFGPGTRLTVL.

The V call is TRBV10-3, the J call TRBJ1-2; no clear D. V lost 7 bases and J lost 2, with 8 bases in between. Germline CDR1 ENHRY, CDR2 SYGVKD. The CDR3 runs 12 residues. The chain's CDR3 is CAITRGNYGYTF. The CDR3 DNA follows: TGTGCCATCACGCGAGGCAACTATGGCTACACCTTC.

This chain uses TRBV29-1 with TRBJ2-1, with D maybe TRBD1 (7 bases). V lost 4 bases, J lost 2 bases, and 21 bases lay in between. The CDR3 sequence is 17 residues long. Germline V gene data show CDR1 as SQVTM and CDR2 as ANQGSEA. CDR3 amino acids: CSVGWGSGGTAYNEQFF. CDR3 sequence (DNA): TGCAGCGTTGGTTGGGGATCGGGCGGGACAGCCTACAATGAGCAGTTCTTC.

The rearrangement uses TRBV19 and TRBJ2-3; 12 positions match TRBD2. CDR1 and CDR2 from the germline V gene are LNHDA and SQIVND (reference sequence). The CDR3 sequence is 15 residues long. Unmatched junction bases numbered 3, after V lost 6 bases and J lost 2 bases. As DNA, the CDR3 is TGTGCCAGTAGCGGACTAGCGGGACTCACAGATACGCAGTATTTT. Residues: CASSGLAGLTDTQYF.

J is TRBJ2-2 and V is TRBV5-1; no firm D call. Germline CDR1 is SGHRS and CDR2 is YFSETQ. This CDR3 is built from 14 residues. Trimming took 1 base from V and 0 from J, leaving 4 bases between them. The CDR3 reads CASSLLPNTGELFF. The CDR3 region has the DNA TGCGCCAGCAGCTTGCTCCCGAACACCGGGGAGCTGTTTTTT.

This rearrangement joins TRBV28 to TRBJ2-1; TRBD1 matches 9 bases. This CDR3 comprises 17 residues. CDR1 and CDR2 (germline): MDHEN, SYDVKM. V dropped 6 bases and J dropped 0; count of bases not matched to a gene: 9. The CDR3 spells CASRHRGLRSSYNEQFF. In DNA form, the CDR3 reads TGTGCCAGCAGACACAGGGGGCTGAGAAGCTCCTACAATGAGCAGTTCTTC. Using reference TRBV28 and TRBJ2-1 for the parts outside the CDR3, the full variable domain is DVKVTQSSRYLVKRTGEKVFLECVQDMDHENMFWYRQDPGLGLRLIYFSYDVKMKEKGDIPEGYSVSREKKERFSLILESASTNQTSMYLCASRHRGLRSSYNEQFFGPGTRLTVL.

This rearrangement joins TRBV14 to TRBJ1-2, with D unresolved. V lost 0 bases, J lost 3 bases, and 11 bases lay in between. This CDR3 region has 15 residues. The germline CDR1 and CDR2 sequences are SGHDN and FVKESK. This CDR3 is CASSQDVARDYGYTF. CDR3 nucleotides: TGTGCCAGCAGCCAAGATGTGGCGAGGGACTATGGCTACACCTTC.

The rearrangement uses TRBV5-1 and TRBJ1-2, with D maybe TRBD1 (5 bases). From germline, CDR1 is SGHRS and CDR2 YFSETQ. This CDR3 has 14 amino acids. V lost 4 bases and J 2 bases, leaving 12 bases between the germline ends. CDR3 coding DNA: TGCGCCAGCAGCATAGGGCGGGGGAACTATGGCTACACCTTC. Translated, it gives CASSIGRGNYGYTF.

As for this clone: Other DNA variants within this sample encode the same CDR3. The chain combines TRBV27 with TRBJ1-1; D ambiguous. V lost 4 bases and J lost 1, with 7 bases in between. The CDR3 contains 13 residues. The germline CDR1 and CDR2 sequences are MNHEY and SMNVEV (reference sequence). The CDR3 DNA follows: TGTGCCAGCAGTTCGACGGGGAACACTGAAGCTTTCTTT. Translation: CASSSTGNTEAFF.

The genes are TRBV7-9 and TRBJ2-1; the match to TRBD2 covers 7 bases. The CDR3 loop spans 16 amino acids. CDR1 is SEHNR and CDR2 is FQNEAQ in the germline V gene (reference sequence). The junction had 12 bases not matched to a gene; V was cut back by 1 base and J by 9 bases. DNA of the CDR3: TGTGCCAGCAGCTTAGATAAGACTAGCAACCCTAGTGAGCAGTTCTTC. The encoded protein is CASSLDKTSNPSEQFF.

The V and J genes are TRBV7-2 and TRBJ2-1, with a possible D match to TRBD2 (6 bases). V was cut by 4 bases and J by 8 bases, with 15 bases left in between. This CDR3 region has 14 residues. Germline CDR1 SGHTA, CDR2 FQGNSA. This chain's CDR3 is CASSSSGGWDEQFF. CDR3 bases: TGTGCCAGCAGCTCCTCCGGGGGATGGGATGAGCAGTTCTTC.

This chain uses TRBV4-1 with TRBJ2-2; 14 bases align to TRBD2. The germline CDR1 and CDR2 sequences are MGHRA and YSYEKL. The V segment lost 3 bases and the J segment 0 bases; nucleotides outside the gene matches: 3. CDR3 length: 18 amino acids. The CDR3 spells CASSHRTSGRSNTGELFF. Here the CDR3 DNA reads TGCGCCAGCAGCCATCGGACTAGCGGGAGGTCGAACACCGGGGAGCTGTTTTTT.

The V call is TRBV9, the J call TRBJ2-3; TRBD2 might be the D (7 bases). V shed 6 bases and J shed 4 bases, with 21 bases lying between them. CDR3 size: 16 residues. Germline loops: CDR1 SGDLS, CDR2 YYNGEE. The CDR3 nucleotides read TGTGCCAGCACCAGGTGGGGGGGGCGCGCCCCAGATACGCAGTATTTT. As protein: CASTRWGGRAPDTQYF.

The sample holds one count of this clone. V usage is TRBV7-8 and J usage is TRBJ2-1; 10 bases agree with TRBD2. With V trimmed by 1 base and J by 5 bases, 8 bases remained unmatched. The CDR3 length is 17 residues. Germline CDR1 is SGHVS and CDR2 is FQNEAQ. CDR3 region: CASSLVQREGHNNEQFF. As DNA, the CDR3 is TGTGCCAGCAGCTTAGTCCAGCGGGAGGGCCATAACAATGAGCAGTTCTTC.

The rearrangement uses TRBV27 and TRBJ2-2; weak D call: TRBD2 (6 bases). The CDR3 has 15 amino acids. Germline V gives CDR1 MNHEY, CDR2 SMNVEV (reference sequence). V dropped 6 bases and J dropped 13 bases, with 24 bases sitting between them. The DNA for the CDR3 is TGTGCCAGCAGCGAAGATAGCGGTCACTACCGGGGGCTGTTTTTT. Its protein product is CASSEDSGHYRGLFF.

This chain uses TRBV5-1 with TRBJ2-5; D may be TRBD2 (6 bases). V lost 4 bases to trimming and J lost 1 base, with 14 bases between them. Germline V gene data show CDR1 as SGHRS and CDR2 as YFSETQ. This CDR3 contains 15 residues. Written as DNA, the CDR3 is TGCGCCAGCAGCGGGGGACTCGTATTCCAAGAGACCCAGTACTTC. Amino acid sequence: CASSGGLVFQETQYF.

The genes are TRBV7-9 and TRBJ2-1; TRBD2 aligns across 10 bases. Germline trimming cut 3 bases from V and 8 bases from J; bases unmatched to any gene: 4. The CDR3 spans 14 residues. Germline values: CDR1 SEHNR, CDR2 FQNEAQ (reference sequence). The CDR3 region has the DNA TGTGCCAGCAGCTTGACACTAGCGGGATATGAGCAGTTCTTC. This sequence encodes CASSLTLAGYEQFF.

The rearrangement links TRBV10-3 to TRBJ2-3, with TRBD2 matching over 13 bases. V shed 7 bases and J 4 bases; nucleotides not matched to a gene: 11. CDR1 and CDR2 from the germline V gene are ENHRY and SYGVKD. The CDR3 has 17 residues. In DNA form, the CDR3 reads TGTGCCATCACCACGACGACTAGCGGGAGGATCGCAGATACGCAGTATTTT. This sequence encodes CAITTTTSGRIADTQYF.

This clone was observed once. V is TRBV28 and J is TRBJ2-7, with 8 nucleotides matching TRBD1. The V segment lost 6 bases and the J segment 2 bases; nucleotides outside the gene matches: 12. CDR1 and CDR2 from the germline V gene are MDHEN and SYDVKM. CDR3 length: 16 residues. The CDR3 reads CASRPSSGTGAYEQYF. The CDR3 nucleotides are TGTGCCAGCAGACCTTCTTCCGGGACAGGCGCCTACGAGCAGTACTTC.

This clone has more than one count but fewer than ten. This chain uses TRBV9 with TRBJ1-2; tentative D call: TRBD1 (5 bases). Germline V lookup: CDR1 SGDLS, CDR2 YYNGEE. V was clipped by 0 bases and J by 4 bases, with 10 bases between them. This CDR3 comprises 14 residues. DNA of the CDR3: TGTGCCAGCAGCGTAGCTGGGGCAGCCTATGGCTACACCTTC. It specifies CASSVAGAAYGYTF.

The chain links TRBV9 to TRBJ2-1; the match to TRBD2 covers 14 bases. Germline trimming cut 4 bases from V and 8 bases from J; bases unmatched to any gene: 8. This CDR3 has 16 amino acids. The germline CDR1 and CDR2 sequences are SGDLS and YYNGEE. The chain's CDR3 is CASSTRLAGGPHEQFF. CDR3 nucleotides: TGTGCCAGCAGCACGAGACTAGCGGGAGGGCCCCATGAGCAGTTCTTC. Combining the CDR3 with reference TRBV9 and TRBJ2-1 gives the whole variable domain DSGVTQTPKHLITATGQRVTLRCSPRSGDLSVYWYQQSLDQGLQFLIQYYNGEERAKGNILERFSAQQFPDLHSELNLSSLELGDSALYFCASSTRLAGGPHEQFFGPGTRLTVL.

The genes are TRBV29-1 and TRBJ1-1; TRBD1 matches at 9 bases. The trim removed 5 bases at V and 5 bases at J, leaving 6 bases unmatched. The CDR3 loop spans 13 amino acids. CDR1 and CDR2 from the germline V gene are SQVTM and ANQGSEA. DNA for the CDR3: TGCAGCGTTCTCGGGACAGGGCCTACTGAAGCTTTCTTT. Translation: CSVLGTGPTEAFF. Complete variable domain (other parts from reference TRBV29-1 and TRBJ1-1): SAVISQKPSRDICQRGTSLTIQCQVDSQVTMMFWYRQQPGQSLTLIATANQGSEATYESGFVIDKFPISRPNLTFSTLTVSNMSPEDSSIYLCSVLGTGPTEAFFGQGTRLTVV.

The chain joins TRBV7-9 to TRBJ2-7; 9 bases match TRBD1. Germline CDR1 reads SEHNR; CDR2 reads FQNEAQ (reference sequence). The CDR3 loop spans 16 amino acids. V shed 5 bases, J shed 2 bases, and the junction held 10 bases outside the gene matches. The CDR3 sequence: CASSGYRGQGTYEQYF. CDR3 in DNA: TGTGCCAGCAGCGGATACAGGGGACAGGGTACCTACGAGCAGTACTTC. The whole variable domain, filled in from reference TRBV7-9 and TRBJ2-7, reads DTGVSQNPRHKITKRGQNVTFRCDPISEHNRLYWYRQTLGQGPEFLTYFQNEAQLEKSRLLSDRFSAERPKGSFSTLEIQRTEQGDSAMYLCASSGYRGQGTYEQYFGPGTRLTVT.

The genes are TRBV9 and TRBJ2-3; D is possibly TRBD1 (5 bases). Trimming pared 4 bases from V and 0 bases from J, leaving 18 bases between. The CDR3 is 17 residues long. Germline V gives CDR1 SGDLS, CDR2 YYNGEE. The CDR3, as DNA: TGTGCCAGCAGCCCTAAGGGGATAAAGCTTAGCACAGATACGCAGTATTTT. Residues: CASSPKGIKLSTDTQYF. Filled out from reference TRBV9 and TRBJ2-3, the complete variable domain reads DSGVTQTPKHLITATGQRVTLRCSPRSGDLSVYWYQQSLDQGLQFLIQYYNGEERAKGNILERFSAQQFPDLHSELNLSSLELGDSALYFCASSPKGIKLSTDTQYFGPGTRLTVL.